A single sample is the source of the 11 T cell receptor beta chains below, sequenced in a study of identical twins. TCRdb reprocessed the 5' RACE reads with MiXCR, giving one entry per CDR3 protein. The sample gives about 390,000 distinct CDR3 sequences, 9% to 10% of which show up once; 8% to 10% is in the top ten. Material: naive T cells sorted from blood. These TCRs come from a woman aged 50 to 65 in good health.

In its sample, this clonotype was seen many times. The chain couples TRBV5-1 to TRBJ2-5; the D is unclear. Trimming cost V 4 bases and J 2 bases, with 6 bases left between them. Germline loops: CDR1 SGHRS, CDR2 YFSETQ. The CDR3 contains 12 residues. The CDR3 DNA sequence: TGCGCCAGCAGCCCGATGCAAGAGACCCAGTACTTC. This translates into CASSPMQETQYF.

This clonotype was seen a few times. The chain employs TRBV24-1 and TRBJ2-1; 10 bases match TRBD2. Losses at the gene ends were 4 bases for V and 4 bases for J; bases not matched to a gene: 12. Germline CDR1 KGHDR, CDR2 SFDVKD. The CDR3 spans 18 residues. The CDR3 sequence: CATSDPLRVAGGYNEQFF. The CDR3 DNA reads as TGTGCCACCAGTGACCCTCTCCGGGTAGCGGGAGGATACAATGAGCAGTTCTTC.

In DNA form, the CDR3 reads TGCAGCGTAATGGAGGGGATCCCCTACGAGCAGTACTTC. Encoded protein: CSVMEGIPYEQYF. The chain joins TRBV29-1 to TRBJ2-7; D might be TRBD2 (6 bases). Trimming took 6 bases from V and 2 from J, leaving 14 bases between them. The CDR3 loop spans 13 amino acids. Per germline, CDR1 SQVTM and CDR2 ANQGSEA.

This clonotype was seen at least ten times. The CDR3 region is CASSASTGVIYNEQFF. The CDR3 nucleotides read TGCGCCAGCAGCGCAAGTACAGGGGTGATCTACAATGAGCAGTTCTTC. This chain links TRBV5-1 with TRBJ2-1; 7 positions match TRBD1. The germline gives CDR1 SGHRS, CDR2 YFSETQ. The CDR3 runs to 16 residues. The trim removed 4 bases at V and 3 bases at J, leaving 10 bases unmatched.

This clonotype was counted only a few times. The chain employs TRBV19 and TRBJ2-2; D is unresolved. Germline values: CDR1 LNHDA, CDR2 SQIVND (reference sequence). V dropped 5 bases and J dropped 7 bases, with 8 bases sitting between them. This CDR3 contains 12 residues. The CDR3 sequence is CASSPDNGELFF. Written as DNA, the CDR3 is TGTGCCAGTAGTCCCGATAACGGGGAGCTGTTTTTT.

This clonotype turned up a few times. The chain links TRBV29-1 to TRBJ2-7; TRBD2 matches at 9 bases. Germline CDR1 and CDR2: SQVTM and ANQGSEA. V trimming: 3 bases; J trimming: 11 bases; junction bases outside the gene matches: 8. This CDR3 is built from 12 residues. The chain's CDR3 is CSVEASGGSKYV. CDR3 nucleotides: TGCAGCGTTGAGGCGAGCGGGGGGTCCAAGTACGTC.

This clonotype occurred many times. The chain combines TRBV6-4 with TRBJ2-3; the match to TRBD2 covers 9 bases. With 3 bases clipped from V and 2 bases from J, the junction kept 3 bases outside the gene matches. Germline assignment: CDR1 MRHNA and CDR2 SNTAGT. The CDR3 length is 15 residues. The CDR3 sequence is CASSETSGATDTQYF. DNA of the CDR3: TGTGCCAGCAGTGAGACTAGCGGAGCCACAGATACGCAGTATTTT.

CDR3 coding DNA: TGCGCCAGCAGAGATTTGGGGGACGGTAACACCGGGGAGCTGTTTTTT. This gives the protein CASRDLGDGNTGELFF. The chain employs TRBV4-1 and TRBJ2-2, with D perhaps assigned TRBD1 or TRBD2 (5 bases each). CDR1 and CDR2 from the germline V gene are MGHRA and YSYEKL. V lost 6 bases and J lost 2, with 16 bases in between. The CDR3 extends over 16 amino acids.

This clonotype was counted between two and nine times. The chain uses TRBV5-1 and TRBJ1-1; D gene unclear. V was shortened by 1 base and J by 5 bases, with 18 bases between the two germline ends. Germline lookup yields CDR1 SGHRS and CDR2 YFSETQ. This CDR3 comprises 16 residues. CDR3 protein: CASSLLYETPGTEAFF. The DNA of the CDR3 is TGCGCCAGCAGCTTGCTATATGAGACACCCGGGACTGAAGCTTTCTTT.

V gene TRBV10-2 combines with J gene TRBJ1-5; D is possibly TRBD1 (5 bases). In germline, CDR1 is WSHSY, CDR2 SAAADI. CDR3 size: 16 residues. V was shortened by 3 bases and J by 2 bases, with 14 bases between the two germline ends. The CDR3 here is CASSDPVAGGNQPQHF. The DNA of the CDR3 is TGCGCCAGCAGTGACCCAGTGGCGGGGGGCAATCAGCCCCAGCATTTT.

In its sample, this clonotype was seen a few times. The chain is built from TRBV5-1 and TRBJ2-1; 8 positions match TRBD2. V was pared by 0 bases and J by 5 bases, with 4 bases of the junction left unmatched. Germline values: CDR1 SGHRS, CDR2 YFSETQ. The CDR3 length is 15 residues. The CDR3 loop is CASSLELAANNEQFF. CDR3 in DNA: TGCGCCAGCAGCTTGGAACTAGCGGCGAACAATGAGCAGTTCTTC.